The 18 T cell receptor beta chains in this list originate from one sample, sequenced in a study of vaccination effects on CD4 cells after COVID-19. Antigens for these TCRs are unknown. Sequencing followed a ViraFEST assay step that expanded antigen-specific CD4+ T cells with viral peptide pools. Isolation of CD4+ T cells took place after ten to eleven days of culture. Nobody among the vaccine recipients had prior SARS-CoV-2 infection (nucleocapsid antibodies were negative). This table comes from immunoSEQ multiplex PCR, and its TCRdb copy is limited to in-frame clones, with some not included. The sample contains about 73,000 clones, around 74% of which appear only once. Sample: CD4+ T cells from PBMCs cultured with HCoV-NL63 spike peptides, taken before COVID-19 vaccination. The receptor set was obtained from a human donor who received a COVID-19 vaccine.

This rearrangement joins TRBV6-5 to TRBJ1-4; tentatively, D is TRBD1 (5 bases). The CDR3 covers 13 residues. Trimming stripped 2 bases from V and 8 bases from J, with 9 bases between. The germline CDR1 and CDR2 sequences are MNHEY and SVGAGI. This CDR3 reads CASSYAGTEKLFF. The DNA of the CDR3 is TGTGCCAGCAGTTACGCAGGGACCGAAAAACTGTTTTTT.

The CDR3 DNA is TGTGCCAGCAGCCTCCGGCGAGGCGGGGGACATAGCACAGATACGCAGTATTTT. This encodes CASSLRRGGGHSTDTQYF. The V and J genes are TRBV7-6 and TRBJ2-3, with D perhaps matching TRBD2 (7 bases). The V gene lost 5 bases and the J gene lost 0 bases, with 21 bases spanning the gap. Germline CDR1 and CDR2: SGHVS and FNYEAQ. CDR3 size: 18 residues.

The chain recombines TRBV3-1 (or the pseudogene TRBV3-2) with TRBJ2-3, with D perhaps TRBD1 or TRBD2 (6 bases each). The CDR3 loop spans 16 amino acids. Trimming removed 5 bases at V and 0 bases at J, with 15 bases between. From germline, CDR1 is LGHDT and CDR2 YNNKEL (reference sequence). The CDR3 spells CASSFYRDSSTDTQYF. The CDR3 nucleotides read TGTGCCAGCAGCTTTTACAGGGACTCTAGCACAGATACGCAGTATTTT.

Written as DNA, the CDR3 is TGCGCCAGCAGCCCAAGAGTTTTGGCTCCCTATGGCTACACCTTC. It specifies CASSPRVLAPYGYTF. The chain is built from TRBV4-3 and TRBJ1-2; D not certain. CDR3 length equals 15 residues. The germline V gene has CDR1 LGHNA and CDR2 YSLEER. With 4 bases removed from V and 4 bases from J, the gap between germline ends came to 16 bases.

This chain links TRBV19 with TRBJ1-1; no clear D gene. Trimming took off 5 bases at V and 3 bases at J, with 10 bases between the two ends. The CDR3 loop spans 13 amino acids. CDR1 is LNHDA and CDR2 is SQIVND in the germline V gene (reference sequence). CDR3: CASSSGPDTEAFF. In DNA, the CDR3 is TGTGCCAGTAGTTCAGGACCGGACACTGAAGCTTTCTTT. The full variable domain, with the rest looked up from reference TRBV19 and TRBJ1-1, is DGGITQSPKYLFRKEGQNVTLSCEQNLNHDAMYWYRQDPGQGLRLIYYSQIVNDFQKGDIAEGYSVSREKKESFPLTVTSAQKNPTAFYLCASSSGPDTEAFFGQGTRLTVV.

This clone has a single count. The chain joins TRBV7-6 to TRBJ2-3; TRBD1 agrees at 7 bases. Per germline, CDR1 SGHVS and CDR2 FNYEAQ. Trimming took 4 bases from V and 6 from J; bases not matched to a gene: 10. This CDR3 comprises 15 residues. CDR3 amino acids: CASSSFGQVGDTQYF. The DNA of the CDR3 is TGTGCCAGCAGCTCCTTTGGACAGGTTGGGGATACGCAGTATTTT.

This chain links TRBV2 with TRBJ1-2; tentatively, D is TRBD1 (6 bases). Germline CDR1 is SNHLY and CDR2 is FYNNEI. The CDR3 loop spans 14 amino acids. V lost 6 bases and J 4 bases, leaving 15 bases between the germline ends. This chain's CDR3 is CASRLNRVGYGYTF. CDR3 bases: TGTGCCAGCAGACTCAACAGGGTAGGCTATGGCTACACCTTC.

The rearrangement uses TRBV6-5 and TRBJ1-3, with 7 bases lining up with TRBD1. This CDR3 has 15 amino acids. V shed 4 bases, J shed 2 bases, and the junction held 5 bases outside the gene matches. CDR1 MNHEY and CDR2 SVGAGI come from the germline V gene. The CDR3 sequence is CASSLDRSAGNTIYF. CDR3 sequence (DNA): TGTGCCAGCAGTTTGGACAGGAGTGCTGGAAACACCATATATTTT.

The genes are TRBV28 and TRBJ1-1, with 7 bases matching TRBD1. Losses at the gene ends were 6 bases for V and 4 bases for J; bases not matched to a gene: 8. There are 14 residues in the CDR3. CDR1 MDHEN and CDR2 SYDVKM come from the germline V gene. CDR3 nucleotide sequence: TGTGCCAGCAGGCTCCAGGGGGGAAGCACTGAAGCTTTCTTT. Protein: CASRLQGGSTEAFF.

This clone occurred a few times. The chain has TRBV21-1 and TRBJ2-7; the table names TRBD1, a call not compared with the DNA. TRBV21-1 is annotated as a pseudogene. CDR3 length: 17 residues. CDR3 DNA: TGTGCCAGCAGCTCCTATCGGGCGGACAAGACCTCCTACGAGCAGTACGTC. This codes for CASSSYRADKTSYEQYV.

This rearrangement joins TRBV9 to TRBJ1-3; D is undetermined. Germline assignment: CDR1 SGDLS and CDR2 YYNGEE. With 4 bases removed from V and 3 bases from J, the gap between germline ends came to 17 bases. The CDR3 consists of 16 residues. CDR3 in DNA: TGTGCCAGCAGCCTGGGTCTCGTTCCGGGTGGAAACACCATATATTTT. Amino acid sequence: CASSLGLVPGGNTIYF.

This chain joins TRBV12-3 or TRBV12-4 and TRBJ1-1, with D perhaps TRBD1 (5 bases). Trimming removed 5 bases from V and 4 bases from J, with 8 bases in between. This CDR3 has 12 amino acids. In DNA form, the CDR3 reads TGTGCCAGCAGTCAGGGCCGCACTGAAGCTTTCTTT. Translating gives CASSQGRTEAFF.

This chain links TRBV11-2 with TRBJ1-3; no reliable D call. The CDR3 loop spans 16 amino acids. Germline CDR1 is SGHAT and CDR2 is FQNNGV. V was cut by 7 bases and J by 0 bases, with 16 bases left in between. CDR3 amino acids: CASTLTHLASGNTIYF. In DNA form, the CDR3 reads TGTGCCAGCACCCTGACTCATTTAGCCTCTGGAAACACCATATATTTT.

The rearrangement uses TRBV4-3 and TRBJ1-6; the D is unclear. The CDR3 contains 14 residues. With 2 bases removed from V and 0 bases from J, the gap between germline ends came to 2 bases. Germline V lookup: CDR1 LGHNA, CDR2 YSLEER. DNA for the CDR3: TGCGCCAGCAGCCAAAGCTCCTATAATTCACCCCTCCACTTT. Protein sequence: CASSQSSYNSPLHF.

The V and J genes are TRBV5-6 and TRBJ1-5; tentatively, D is TRBD1 (5 bases). The germline V and J ends were trimmed by 3 bases and 4 bases, with 14 bases remaining between them. Germline CDR1 is SGHDT and CDR2 is YYEEEE. The length of the CDR3 is 15 residues. This CDR3 reads CASSSNGRGNQPQHF. CDR3 sequence (DNA): TGTGCCAGCAGCTCGAACGGTAGGGGAAATCAGCCCCAGCATTTT.

This rearrangement joins TRBV27 to TRBJ1-1; the D gene is possibly TRBD1 (6 bases). V was shortened by 3 bases and J by 0 bases, with 11 bases between the two germline ends. This CDR3 contains 15 residues. CDR1 is MNHEY and CDR2 is SMNVEV in the germline V gene (reference sequence). The CDR3 DNA sequence: TGTGCCAGCAGTTTTACCGGGACAATGAACACTGAAGCTTTCTTT. Translation: CASSFTGTMNTEAFF.

V gene TRBV4-3 combines with J gene TRBJ1-4; D ambiguous. Germline V gene sequence: CDR1 LGHNA, CDR2 YSLEER. The CDR3 sequence is 15 residues long. Trimming left V 1 base short and J 4 bases short, with 10 bases between. The CDR3 DNA sequence: TGCGCCAGCAGCCAAGTAGCAGGTCGTAATGAAAAACTGTTTTTT. Amino acids: CASSQVAGRNEKLFF.

V gene TRBV7-2 combines with J gene TRBJ2-5; 11 nucleotides line up with TRBD2. The CDR3 spans 17 residues. Germline values: CDR1 SGHTA, CDR2 FQGNSA. After removal of 2 bases from V and 2 bases from J, the junction contained 7 bases not matched to a gene. CDR3 loop: CASSLRLAGGVQETQYF. The CDR3 region has the DNA TGTGCCAGCAGCTTAAGGCTAGCGGGGGGAGTTCAAGAGACCCAGTACTTC.